This T cell receptor (beta chain) was recovered during a study of PD-1 blockade in mismatch repair-deficient tumors. Study-level findings and limits: Tumor-resident clones, often undetectable pretreatment in blood, expanded then contracted after pembrolizumab.

For this clone: The antigen is not known.

CDR1 is SQVTM and CDR2 is ANQGSEA in the germline V gene. V lost 6 bases and J lost 4, with 12 bases in between. The CDR3 totals 12 residues. The TCR-sequenced patients were a few responders to pembrolizumab. TCRdb keeps only in-frame clones here, not all; method: immunoSEQ multiplex PCR. This sample carries roughly 15,000 clones, around 84% of them seen once, and the ten largest clones take under 2%. The TCR comes from an adult with mismatch repair-deficient cancer. This chain joins TRBV29-1 and TRBJ2-5, with D possibly matching TRBD2 (5 bases). The source material was PBMCs, sampled about 15 weeks after starting pembrolizumab. The CDR3 nucleotides are TGCAGCGTCCGGACTTCGCGAGAGACCCAGTACTTC. This gives the protein CSVRTSRETQYF.